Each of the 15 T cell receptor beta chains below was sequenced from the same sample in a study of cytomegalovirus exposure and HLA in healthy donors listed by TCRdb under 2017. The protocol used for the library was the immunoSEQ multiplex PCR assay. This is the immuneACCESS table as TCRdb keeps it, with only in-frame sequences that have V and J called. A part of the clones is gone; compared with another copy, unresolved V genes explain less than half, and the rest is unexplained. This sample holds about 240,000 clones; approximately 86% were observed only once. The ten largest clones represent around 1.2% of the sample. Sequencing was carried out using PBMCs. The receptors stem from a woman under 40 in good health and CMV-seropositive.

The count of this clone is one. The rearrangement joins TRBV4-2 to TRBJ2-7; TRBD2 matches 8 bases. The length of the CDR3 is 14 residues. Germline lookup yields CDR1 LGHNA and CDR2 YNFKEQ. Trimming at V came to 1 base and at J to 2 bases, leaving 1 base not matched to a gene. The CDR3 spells CASSQGAGAYEQYF. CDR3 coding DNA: TGTGCCAGCAGCCAAGGAGCGGGGGCCTACGAGCAGTACTTC.

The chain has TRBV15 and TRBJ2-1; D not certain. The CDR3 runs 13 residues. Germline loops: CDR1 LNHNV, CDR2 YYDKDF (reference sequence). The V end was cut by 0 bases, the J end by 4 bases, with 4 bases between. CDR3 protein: CATSRDRYNEQFF. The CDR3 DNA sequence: TGTGCCACCAGCAGAGACCGTTACAATGAGCAGTTCTTC.

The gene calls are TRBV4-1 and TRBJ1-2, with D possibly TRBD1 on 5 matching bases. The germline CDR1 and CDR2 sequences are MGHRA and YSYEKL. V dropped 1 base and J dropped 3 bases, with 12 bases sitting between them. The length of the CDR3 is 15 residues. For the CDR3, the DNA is TGCGCCAGCAGCCAAGTGGGGCAGGGCGACTATGGCTACACCTTC. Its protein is CASSQVGQGDYGYTF.

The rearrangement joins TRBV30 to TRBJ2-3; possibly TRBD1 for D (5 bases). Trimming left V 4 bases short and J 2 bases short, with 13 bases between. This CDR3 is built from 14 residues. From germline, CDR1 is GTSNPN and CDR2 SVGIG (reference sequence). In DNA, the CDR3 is TGTGCCTGGACCGAAGACAGACCCACAGATACGCAGTATTTT. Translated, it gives CAWTEDRPTDTQYF.

This chain's CDR3 is CASSPLGLRYRTDTQYF. Written as DNA, the CDR3 is TGTGCCAGCAGCCCCCTTGGGCTCCGCTACCGCACAGATACGCAGTATTTT. This chain links TRBV14 with TRBJ2-3, with D unclear. Germline lookup yields CDR1 SGHDN and CDR2 FVKESK. With 4 bases removed from V and 1 base from J, the gap between germline ends came to 18 bases. CDR3 size: 17 residues.

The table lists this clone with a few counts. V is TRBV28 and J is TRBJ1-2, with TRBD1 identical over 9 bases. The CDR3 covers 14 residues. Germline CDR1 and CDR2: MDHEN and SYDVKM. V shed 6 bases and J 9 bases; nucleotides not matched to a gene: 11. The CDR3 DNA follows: TGTGCCAGCAGCCAACAACGGGACAGGGTTAGCTACACCTTC. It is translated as CASSQQRDRVSYTF.

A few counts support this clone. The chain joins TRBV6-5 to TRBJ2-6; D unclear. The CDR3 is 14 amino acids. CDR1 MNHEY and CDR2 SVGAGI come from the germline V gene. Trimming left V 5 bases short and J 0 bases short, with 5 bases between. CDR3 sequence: CASSLSSGANVLTF. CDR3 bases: TGTGCCAGCAGTCTGAGCTCTGGGGCCAACGTCCTGACTTTC.

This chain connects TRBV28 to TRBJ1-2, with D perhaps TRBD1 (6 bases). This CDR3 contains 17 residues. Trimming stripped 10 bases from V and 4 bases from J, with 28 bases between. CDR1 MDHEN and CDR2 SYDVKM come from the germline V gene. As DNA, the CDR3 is TGTGCCACCCACGGGTCAGGCGGGGGCGCTTATGGCTATGGCTACACCTTC. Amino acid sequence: CATHGSGGGAYGYGYTF.

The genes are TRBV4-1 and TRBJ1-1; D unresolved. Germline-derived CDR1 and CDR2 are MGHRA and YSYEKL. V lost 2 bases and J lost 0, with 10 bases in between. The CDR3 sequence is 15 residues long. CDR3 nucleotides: TGCGCCAGCAGCCAATTGTCCGGGTTGAACACTGAAGCTTTCTTT. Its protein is CASSQLSGLNTEAFF.

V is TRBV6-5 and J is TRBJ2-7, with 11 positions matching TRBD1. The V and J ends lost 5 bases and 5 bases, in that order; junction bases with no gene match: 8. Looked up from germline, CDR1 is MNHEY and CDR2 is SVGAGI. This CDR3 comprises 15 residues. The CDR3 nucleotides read TGTGCCAGCAGTAAACCGGGACAGGGGGGCAACGAGCAGTACTTC. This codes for CASSKPGQGGNEQYF.

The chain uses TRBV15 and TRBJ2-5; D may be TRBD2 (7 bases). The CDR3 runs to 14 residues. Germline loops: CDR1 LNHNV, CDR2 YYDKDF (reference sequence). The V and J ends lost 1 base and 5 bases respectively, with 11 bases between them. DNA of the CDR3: TGTGCCACCAGCAGAGCGGGGGGCGCGGAGACCCAGTACTTC. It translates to CATSRAGGAETQYF. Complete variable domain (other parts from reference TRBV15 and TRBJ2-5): DAMVIQNPRYQVTQFGKPVTLSCSQTLNHNVMYWYQQKSSQAPKLLFHYYDKDFNNEADTPDNFQSRRPNTSFCFLDIRSPGLGDTAMYLCATSRAGGAETQYFGPGTRLLVL.

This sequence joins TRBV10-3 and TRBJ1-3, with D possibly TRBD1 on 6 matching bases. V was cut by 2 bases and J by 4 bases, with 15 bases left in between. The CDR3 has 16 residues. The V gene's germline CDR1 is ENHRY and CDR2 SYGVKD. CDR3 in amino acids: CAISEGGQIQGNTIYF. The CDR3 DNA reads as TGTGCCATCAGTGAGGGGGGCCAAATACAGGGAAACACCATATATTTT.

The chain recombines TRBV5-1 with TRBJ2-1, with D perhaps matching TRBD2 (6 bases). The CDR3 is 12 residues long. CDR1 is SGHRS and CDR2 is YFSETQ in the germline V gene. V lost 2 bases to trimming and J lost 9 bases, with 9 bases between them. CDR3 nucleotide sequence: TGCGCCAGCAGCTTAAGGGGACTTGAGCAGTTCTTC. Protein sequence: CASSLRGLEQFF.

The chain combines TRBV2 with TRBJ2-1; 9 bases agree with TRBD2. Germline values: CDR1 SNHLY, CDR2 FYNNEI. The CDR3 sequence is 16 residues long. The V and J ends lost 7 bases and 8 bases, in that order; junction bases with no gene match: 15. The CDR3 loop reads CASKGGRAVRFDEQFF. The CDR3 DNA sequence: TGTGCCAGCAAAGGCGGGAGGGCCGTTCGATTCGATGAGCAGTTCTTC. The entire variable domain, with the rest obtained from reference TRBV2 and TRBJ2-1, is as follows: EPEVTQTPSHQVTQMGQEVILRCVPISNHLYFYWYRQILGQKVEFLVSFYNNEISEKSEIFDDQFSVERPDGSNFTLKIRSTKLEDSAMYFCASKGGRAVRFDEQFFGPGTRLTVL.

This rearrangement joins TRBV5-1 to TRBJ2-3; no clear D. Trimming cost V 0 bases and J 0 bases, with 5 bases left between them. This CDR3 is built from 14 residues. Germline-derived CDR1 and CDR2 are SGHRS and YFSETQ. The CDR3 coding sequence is TGCGCCAGCAGCTTGGCCGTAAGCACAGATACGCAGTATTTT. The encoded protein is CASSLAVSTDTQYF.